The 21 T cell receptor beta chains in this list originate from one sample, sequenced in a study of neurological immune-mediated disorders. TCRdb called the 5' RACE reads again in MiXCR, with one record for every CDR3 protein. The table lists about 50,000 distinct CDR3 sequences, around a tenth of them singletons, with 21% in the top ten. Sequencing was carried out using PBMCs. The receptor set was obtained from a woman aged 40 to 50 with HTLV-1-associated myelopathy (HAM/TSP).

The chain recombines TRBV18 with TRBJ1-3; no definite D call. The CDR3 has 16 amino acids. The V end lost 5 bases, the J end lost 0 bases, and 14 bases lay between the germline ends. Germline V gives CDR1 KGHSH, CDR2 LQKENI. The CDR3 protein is CASSVDVGFSGNTIYF. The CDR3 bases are TGTGCCAGCTCAGTTGACGTAGGATTCTCTGGAAACACCATATATTTT.

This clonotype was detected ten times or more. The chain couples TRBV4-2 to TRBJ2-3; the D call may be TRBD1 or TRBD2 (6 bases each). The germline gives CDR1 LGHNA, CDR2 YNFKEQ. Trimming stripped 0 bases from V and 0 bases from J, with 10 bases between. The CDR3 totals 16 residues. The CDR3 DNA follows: TGTGCCAGCAGCCAAGATAGGGGGGAGAGCACAGATACGCAGTATTTT. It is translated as CASSQDRGESTDTQYF.

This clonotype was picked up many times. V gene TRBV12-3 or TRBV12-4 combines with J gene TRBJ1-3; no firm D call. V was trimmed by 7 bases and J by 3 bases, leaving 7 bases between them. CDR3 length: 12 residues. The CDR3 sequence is CASNEYGNTIYF. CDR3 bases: TGTGCCAGCAACGAATATGGAAACACCATATATTTT.

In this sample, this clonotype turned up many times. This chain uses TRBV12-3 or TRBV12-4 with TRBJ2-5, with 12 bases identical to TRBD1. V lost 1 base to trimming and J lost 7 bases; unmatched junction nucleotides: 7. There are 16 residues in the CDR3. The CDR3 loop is CASSLVRDRGLGTQYF. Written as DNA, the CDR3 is TGTGCCAGCAGTTTAGTTCGGGACAGGGGGCTTGGGACCCAGTACTTC.

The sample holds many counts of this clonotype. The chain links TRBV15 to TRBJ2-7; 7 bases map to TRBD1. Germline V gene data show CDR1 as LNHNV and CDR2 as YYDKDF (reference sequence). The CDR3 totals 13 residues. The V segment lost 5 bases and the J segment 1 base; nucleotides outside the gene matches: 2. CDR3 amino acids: CATSPGGSYEQYF. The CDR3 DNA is TGTGCCACCAGCCCAGGGGGTTCCTACGAGCAGTACTTC. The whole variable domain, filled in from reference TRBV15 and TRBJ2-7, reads DAMVIQNPRYQVTQFGKPVTLSCSQTLNHNVMYWYQQKSSQAPKLLFHYYDKDFNNEADTPDNFQSRRPNTSFCFLDIRSPGLGDTAMYLCATSPGGSYEQYFGPGTRLTVT.

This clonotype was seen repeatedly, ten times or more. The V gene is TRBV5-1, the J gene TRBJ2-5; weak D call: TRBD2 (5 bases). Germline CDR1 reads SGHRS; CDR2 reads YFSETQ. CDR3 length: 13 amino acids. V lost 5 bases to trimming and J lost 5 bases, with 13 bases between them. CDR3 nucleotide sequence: TGCGCCAGCAGGAGGCAGCCGGGGGAGACCCAGTACTTC. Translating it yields CASRRQPGETQYF.

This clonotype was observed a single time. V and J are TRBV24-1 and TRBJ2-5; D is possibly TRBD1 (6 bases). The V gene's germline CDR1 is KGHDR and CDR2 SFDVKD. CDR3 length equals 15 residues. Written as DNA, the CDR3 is TGTGAAACCAGTGACTCCGCAGGGGTCCAAGAGACCCAGTACTTC. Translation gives CETSDSAGVQETQYF.

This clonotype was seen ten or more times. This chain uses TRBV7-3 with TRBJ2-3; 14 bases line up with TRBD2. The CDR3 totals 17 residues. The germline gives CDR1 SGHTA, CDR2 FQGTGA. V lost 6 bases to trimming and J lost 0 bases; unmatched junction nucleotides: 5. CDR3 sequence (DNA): TGTGCCAGCAGACCCGGACTAGCGGGGGGCAGCACAGATACGCAGTATTTT. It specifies CASRPGLAGGSTDTQYF. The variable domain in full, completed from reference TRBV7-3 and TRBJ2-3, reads GAGVSQTPSNKVTEKGKYVELRCDPISGHTALYWYRQSLGQGPEFLIYFQGTGAADDSGLPNDRFFAVRPEGSVSTLKIQRTERGDSAVYLCASRPGLAGGSTDTQYFGPGTRLTVL.

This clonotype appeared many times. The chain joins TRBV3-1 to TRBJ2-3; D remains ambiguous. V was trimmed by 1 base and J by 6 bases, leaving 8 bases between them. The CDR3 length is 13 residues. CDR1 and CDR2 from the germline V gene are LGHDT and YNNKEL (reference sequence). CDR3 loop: CASSQVEVDTQYF. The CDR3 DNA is TGTGCCAGCAGCCAAGTCGAGGTGGATACGCAGTATTTT.

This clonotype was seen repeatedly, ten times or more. The CDR3 spells CASSQYYEQYF. CDR3 DNA sequence: TGTGCCAGCAGCCAGTACTACGAGCAGTACTTC. This chain uses TRBV3-1 with TRBJ2-7; D unclear. CDR3 length: 11 amino acids. With 3 bases removed from V and 3 bases from J, the gap between germline ends came to 3 bases. CDR1 and CDR2 from the germline V gene are LGHDT and YNNKEL (reference sequence).

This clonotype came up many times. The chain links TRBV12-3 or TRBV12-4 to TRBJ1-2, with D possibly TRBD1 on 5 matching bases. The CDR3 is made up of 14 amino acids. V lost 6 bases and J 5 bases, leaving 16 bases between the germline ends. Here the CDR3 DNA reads TGTGCCAGCAGCCGGGGGGACTCTCCTTATGGCTACACCTTC. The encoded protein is CASSRGDSPYGYTF.

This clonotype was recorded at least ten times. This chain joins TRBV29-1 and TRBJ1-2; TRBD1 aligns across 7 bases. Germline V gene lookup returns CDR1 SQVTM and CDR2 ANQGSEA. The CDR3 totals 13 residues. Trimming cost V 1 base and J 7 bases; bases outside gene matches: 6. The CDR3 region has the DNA TGCAGCGTTGAAGGGCAGGGGGTAGGTGGCTACACCTTC. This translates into CSVEGQGVGGYTF.

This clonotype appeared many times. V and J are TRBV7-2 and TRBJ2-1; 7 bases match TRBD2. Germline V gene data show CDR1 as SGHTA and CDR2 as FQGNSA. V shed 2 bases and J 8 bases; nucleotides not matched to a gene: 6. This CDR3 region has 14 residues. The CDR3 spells CASSLSGANYEQFF. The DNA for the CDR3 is TGTGCCAGCAGCTTAAGCGGGGCCAATTATGAGCAGTTCTTC.

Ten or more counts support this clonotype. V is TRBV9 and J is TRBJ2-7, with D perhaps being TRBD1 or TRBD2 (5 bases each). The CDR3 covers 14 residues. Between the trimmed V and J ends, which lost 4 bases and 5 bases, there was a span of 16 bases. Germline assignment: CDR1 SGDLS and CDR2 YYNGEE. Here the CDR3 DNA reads TGTGCCAGCAGCCCGGATAGAGGGGCGGACGAGCAGTACTTC. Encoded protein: CASSPDRGADEQYF.

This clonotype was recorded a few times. The CDR3 spells CASSLERGTELFF. The CDR3 coding sequence is TGTGCCAGCAGCTTAGAGCGGGGGACTGAGCTGTTTTTT. The rearrangement joins TRBV7-9 to TRBJ1-4, with a tentative D call TRBD1 (5 bases). The CDR3 has 13 amino acids. Germline values: CDR1 SEHNR, CDR2 FQNEAQ (reference sequence). Trimming cost V 1 base and J 14 bases, with 14 bases left between them.

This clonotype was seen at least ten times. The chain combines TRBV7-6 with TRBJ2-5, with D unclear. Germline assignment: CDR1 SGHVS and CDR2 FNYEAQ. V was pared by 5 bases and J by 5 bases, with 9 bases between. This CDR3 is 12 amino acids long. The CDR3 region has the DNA TGTGCCAGCAGCGACTCTCCGGAGACCCAGTACTTC. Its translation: CASSDSPETQYF.

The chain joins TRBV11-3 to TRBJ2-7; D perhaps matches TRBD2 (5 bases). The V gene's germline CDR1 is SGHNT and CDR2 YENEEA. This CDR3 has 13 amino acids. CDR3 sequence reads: CSNSPGGAYEQYF. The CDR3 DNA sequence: TGTTCCAACAGCCCAGGAGGTGCCTACGAGCAGTACTTC.

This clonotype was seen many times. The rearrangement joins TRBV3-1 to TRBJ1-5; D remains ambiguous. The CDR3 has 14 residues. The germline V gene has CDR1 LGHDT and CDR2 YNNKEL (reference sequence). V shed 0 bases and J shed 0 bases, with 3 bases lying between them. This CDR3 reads CASSQDDSNQPQHF. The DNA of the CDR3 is TGTGCCAGCAGCCAAGACGATAGCAATCAGCCCCAGCATTTT.

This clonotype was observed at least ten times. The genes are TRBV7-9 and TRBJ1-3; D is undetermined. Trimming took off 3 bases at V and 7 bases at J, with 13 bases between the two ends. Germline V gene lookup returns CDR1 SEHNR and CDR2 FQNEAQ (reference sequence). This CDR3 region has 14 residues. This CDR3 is CASSFPPGKNTIYF. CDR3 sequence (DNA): TGTGCCAGCAGCTTCCCACCCGGGAAGAACACCATATATTTT.

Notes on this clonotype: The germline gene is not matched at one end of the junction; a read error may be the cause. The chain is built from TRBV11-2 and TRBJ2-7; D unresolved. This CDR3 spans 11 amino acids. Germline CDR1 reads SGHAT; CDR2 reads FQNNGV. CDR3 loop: CATSLSGEQYF. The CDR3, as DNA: TGTGCCACCAGCTTATCTGGAGAGCAGTACTTC.

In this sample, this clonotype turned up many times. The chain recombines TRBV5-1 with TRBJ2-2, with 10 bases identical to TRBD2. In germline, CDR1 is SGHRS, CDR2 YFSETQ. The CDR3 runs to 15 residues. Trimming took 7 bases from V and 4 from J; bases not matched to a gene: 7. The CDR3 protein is CASEAGGPSTGELFF. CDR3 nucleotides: TGCGCCAGCGAAGCGGGGGGGCCAAGCACCGGGGAGCTGTTTTTT.